These 29 T cell receptor beta chains originate from one sample sequenced in a study of T cell clonality in common variable immunodeficiency. Using immunoSEQ multiplex PCR, the repertoire was profiled, and TCRdb retains in-frame clones only, with some absent. The data show 40,000 to 45,000 clones, with none appearing a single time. Sequencing was performed on peripheral blood mononuclear cells. These receptor sequences come from a person aged 18 to 70 in good health.

In this sample, this clone turned up many times. The CDR3 goes on 3 residues after the read ends, and that part is filled in from the germline J gene. The V and J genes are TRBV2 and TRBJ2-4; the match to TRBD2 covers 12 bases. The trim removed 6 bases at V and 1 base at J, leaving 10 bases unmatched. Per the germline V gene, CDR1 is SNHLY and CDR2 is FYNNEI. CDR3 length equals 18 residues. CDR3 DNA, as far as it was read: TGTGCCAGCAGACTAGCGGGAGGATCCCAGCCGGCCAAAAACATT. Its translation: CASRLAGGSQPAKNI. The full CDR3 protein reads CASRLAGGSQPAKNIQYF. The full variable domain, rest sourced from reference TRBV2 and TRBJ2-4, is EPEVTQTPSHQVTQMGQEVILRCVPISNHLYFYWYRQILGQKVEFLVSFYNNEISEKSEIFDDQFSVERPDGSNFTLKIRSTKLEDSAMYFCASRLAGGSQPAKNIQYFGAGTRLSVL.

This clone was seen only a few times. The read comes to an end 3 residues before the CDR3 does, leaving the germline J gene to fill in the end. The chain links TRBV27 to TRBJ2-7; TRBD2 is a possible D gene (5 bases). The CDR3 has 15 amino acids. Germline lookup yields CDR1 MNHEY and CDR2 SMNVEV (reference sequence). V dropped 0 bases and J dropped 0 bases, with 9 bases sitting between them. CDR3 bases read: TGTGCCAGCAGTTTATCAGGCGGAGGCTCCTACGAG. It translates to CASSLSGGGSYE. The whole CDR3 reads CASSLSGGGSYEQYF.

This clone was recorded many times. CDR3 protein: CSARDMTSGYEQYF. The CDR3 bases that were read are TGCAGTGCTAGAGATATGACTAGCGGTTACGAG. The chain carries TRBV20-1 and TRBJ2-7; TRBD2 matches at 9 bases. Read sequence stops 3 residues before the CDR3 end, and the germline J gene provides the missing end. V was clipped by 0 bases and J by 4 bases; unmatched bases: 4. Germline loops: CDR1 DFQATT, CDR2 SNEGSKA (reference sequence). The CDR3 covers 14 residues.

This clone was seen at least ten times. Read sequence stops 3 residues before the CDR3 end, and the germline J gene provides the missing end. This chain uses TRBV28 with TRBJ1-4, with 9 bases matching TRBD1. The CDR3 contains 15 residues. Trimming removed 1 base from V and 8 bases from J; junction bases left unmatched: 5. CDR1 and CDR2 (germline): MDHEN, SYDVKM. The CDR3 DNA, read in part, is TGTGCCAGCAGTTTATACAGGGGGCTGTGGGAAAAA. Amino acids: CASSLYRGLWEK. The full CDR3 reads CASSLYRGLWEKLFF.

In this sample, this clone turned up many times. The read gets to within 3 residues of the CDR3 end, and the germline J gene fills in the rest. V is TRBV29-1 and J is TRBJ2-7; D may be TRBD1 (6 bases). This CDR3 region has 12 residues. Germline CDR1 reads SQVTM; CDR2 reads ANQGSEA. The ends were cut back, 7 bases at V and 3 bases at J, with 13 bases in the middle. The covered CDR3 bases are TGCAGCGCACGAAAACAGGGCTACGAG. As protein: CSARKQGYE. The full CDR3 sequence reads CSARKQGYEQYF.

This clone came up many times. From the germline J gene comes the end of the CDR3, since the read stops 3 residues before it. V gene TRBV5-1 combines with J gene TRBJ2-5; D may be TRBD2 (6 bases). Germline V gene sequence: CDR1 SGHRS, CDR2 YFSETQ. The V gene lost 7 bases and the J gene lost 5 bases, with 18 bases spanning the gap. This CDR3 is built from 14 residues. CDR3 bases read: TGCGCCAGCTCCTTCGGCGAGGGGAGGGAGACC. Residues: CASSFGEGRET. The whole CDR3 is CASSFGEGRETQYF.

This clone came up many times. The read halts 3 residues ahead of the CDR3 end, with the missing end drawn from the germline J gene. The genes are TRBV28 and TRBJ2-7; D perhaps matches TRBD2 (6 bases). V shed 7 bases and J shed 5 bases, with 21 bases lying between them. The germline V gene encodes CDR1 MDHEN and CDR2 SYDVKM. The CDR3 is 15 residues long. The covered CDR3 bases are TGTGCCAGCATCCAGAGGCAGGGAGGAAGCAACGAG. This translates into CASIQRQGGSNE. The full CDR3 reads CASIQRQGGSNEQYF.

To note about this clone: The read stops 3 residues short of the end of the CDR3; the missing end is completed from the germline J gene. This rearrangement joins TRBV11-2 to TRBJ2-1, with D unclear. Trimming removed 1 base from V and 8 bases from J, with 6 bases in between. From germline, CDR1 is SGHAT and CDR2 FQNNGV. CDR3 length equals 12 residues. The CDR3 region is CASSLVRDEQFF. Partial CDR3 DNA: TGTGCCAGCAGCTTAGTTAGGGATGAG.

The sample holds many counts of this clone. The CDR3 end lies 3 residues beyond the end of the read and is filled in from the germline J gene. V and J are TRBV7-2 and TRBJ2-7, with D perhaps TRBD2 (6 bases). This CDR3 region has 14 residues. V gave up 6 bases and J gave up 4 bases, with 16 bases separating them. The germline V gene encodes CDR1 SGHTA and CDR2 FQGNSA. The CDR3 is CASRLGGGKYEQYF. CDR3 DNA, as far as it was read: TGTGCCAGCAGGTTGGGTGGGGGGAAATACGAG.

This clone was detected ten times or more. From the germline J gene comes the end of the CDR3, since the read stops 3 residues before it. This chain links TRBV6-2 or TRBV6-3 with TRBJ2-1; D possibly corresponds to TRBD2 (6 bases). Germline CDR1 MNHEY, CDR2 SVGEGT. The length of the CDR3 is 15 residues. Trimming took off 3 bases at V and 6 bases at J, with 15 bases between the two ends. CDR3 bases read: TGTGCCAGCAGTTATTCGGGGACTTTCGGCAATGAG. Translated: CASSYSGTFGNE. The complete CDR3 protein is CASSYSGTFGNEQFF.

This clone was found many times. The CDR3 extends 3 residues past the end of the read, so its final part is completed from the germline J gene. The chain is built from TRBV5-1 and TRBJ1-1; D not resolved. From germline, CDR1 is SGHRS and CDR2 YFSETQ. V was trimmed by 4 bases and J by 1 base, leaving 14 bases between them. CDR3 length equals 15 residues. The CDR3 protein is CASSGEGRRNTEAFF. The CDR3 bases that were read are TGCGCCAGCAGCGGAGAGGGCCGCCGGAACACTGAA.

On this clone itself: The CDR3 end lies 3 residues beyond the end of the read and is filled in from the germline J gene. The chain carries TRBV2 and TRBJ2-2; 9 bases agree with TRBD1. Trimming cost V 11 bases and J 3 bases; bases outside gene matches: 13. The CDR3 is made up of 16 amino acids. Germline loops: CDR1 SNHLY, CDR2 FYNNEI. The CDR3 spells CAAGPNTGGDTGELFF. Incomplete CDR3 DNA: TGTGCCGCAGGCCCTAATACAGGGGGCGACACCGGGGAG. The full variable domain, with the rest looked up from reference TRBV2 and TRBJ2-2, is EPEVTQTPSHQVTQMGQEVILRCVPISNHLYFYWYRQILGQKVEFLVSFYNNEISEKSEIFDDQFSVERPDGSNFTLKIRSTKLEDSAMYFCAAGPNTGGDTGELFFGEGSRLTVL.

The table lists this clone with many counts. Read data end 3 residues before the CDR3 end; the end is taken from the germline J gene. The chain couples TRBV13 to TRBJ2-5, with TRBD2 matching over 11 bases. The germline V gene has CDR1 PRHDT and CDR2 FYEKMQ (reference sequence). This CDR3 has 17 amino acids. V trimming: 3 bases; J trimming: 5 bases; junction bases outside the gene matches: 11. The CDR3 bases that were read are TGTGCCAGCAGCTTTGCCCCTACTAGCGGGAGATGGGAGACC. This codes for CASSFAPTSGRWET. The CDR3, in full, reads CASSFAPTSGRWETQYF.

This clone appeared many times. The read comes to an end 3 residues before the CDR3 does, leaving the germline J gene to fill in the end. The chain employs TRBV5-1 and TRBJ2-1; TRBD1 agrees at 7 bases. The CDR3 consists of 13 residues. The germline V gene encodes CDR1 SGHRS and CDR2 YFSETQ. V trimming: 7 bases; J trimming: 6 bases; junction bases outside the gene matches: 7. CDR3 in amino acids: CASRDRDPNEQFF. Incomplete CDR3 DNA: TGCGCCAGCCGGGACAGAGACCCCAATGAG.

The sample holds many counts of this clone. The read stops 3 residues short of the end of the CDR3; the missing end is completed from the germline J gene. The rearrangement uses TRBV6-2 or TRBV6-3 and TRBJ2-7, with a weak D call TRBD1 (6 bases). Germline CDR1 MNHEY, CDR2 SVGEGT. With 8 bases removed from V and 0 bases from J, the gap between germline ends came to 11 bases. This CDR3 region has 13 residues. CDR3: CASGTGSSYEQYF. The CDR3 DNA, read in part, is TGTGCCAGCGGCACAGGGAGCTCCTACGAG.

This clone was seen ten or more times. The read finishes 3 residues shy of the CDR3 end, and the germline J gene is used to complete it. The chain carries TRBV15 and TRBJ1-2; a weak D match, TRBD1 (5 bases). The CDR3 consists of 15 residues. Deletions cut 0 bases from V and 4 bases from J, with 12 bases between. Germline lookup yields CDR1 LNHNV and CDR2 YYDKDF (reference sequence). CDR3 protein: CATSRDKGQSYGYTF. The CDR3 DNA, read in part, is TGTGCCACCAGCAGAGATAAGGGGCAGAGCTATGGC.

The sample holds many counts of this clone. Read sequence stops 3 residues before the CDR3 end, and the germline J gene provides the missing end. This sequence joins TRBV5-5 and TRBJ2-2; 8 bases are shared with TRBD1. The CDR3 covers 15 residues. J lost 4 bases, V lost 2 bases, and 4 bases had no gene match. The germline CDR1 and CDR2 sequences are SGHKS and YYEKEE (reference sequence). CDR3 protein: CASSFPGGSTGELFF. The sequenced part of the CDR3 DNA is TGTGCCAGCAGCTTCCCAGGGGGCTCCACCGGGGAG.

This clone was recorded many times. The CDR3 end lies 3 residues beyond the end of the read and is filled in from the germline J gene. This chain joins TRBV2 and TRBJ2-1, with 7 bases lining up with TRBD1. The CDR3 runs 14 residues. Germline V CDR1 and CDR2: SNHLY, FYNNEI. The V and J ends lost 6 bases and 0 bases, in that order; junction bases with no gene match: 2. CDR3 sequence reads: CASRAGGSYNEQFF. The DNA read from the CDR3 is TGTGCCAGCAGAGCAGGGGGCTCCTACAATGAG.

The sample holds a few counts of this clone. The read ends 3 residues early relative to the CDR3; the germline J gene fills the gap. This chain joins TRBV10-3 and TRBJ2-1; D is perhaps TRBD1 (6 bases). V lost 2 bases, J lost 5 bases, and 7 bases lay in between. In germline, CDR1 is ENHRY, CDR2 SYGVKD. The CDR3 covers 13 residues. The sequenced part of the CDR3 DNA is TGTGCCATCAGTGAGAACAGGGACAATGAG. Protein: CAISENRDNE. The CDR3 reads in full as CAISENRDNEQFF.

This clone was picked up many times. The missing CDR3 end, 3 residues past where the read stops, is filled in from the germline J gene. This sequence joins TRBV19 and TRBJ1-3; 7 bases are shared with TRBD1. Germline loops: CDR1 LNHDA, CDR2 SQIVND (reference sequence). The CDR3 spans 15 residues. V lost 6 bases to trimming and J lost 0 bases; unmatched junction nucleotides: 5. The part of the CDR3 DNA that was read is TGTGCCAGTAGCCGACAGGGACCCTCTGGAAACACC. Translation gives CASSRQGPSGNT. The whole CDR3 protein reads CASSRQGPSGNTIYF.

This clone was counted at least ten times. The read terminates 3 residues before the CDR3 end, so the remaining end is supplied by the germline J gene. The same CDR3 is also encoded by other DNA sequences in this sample. The chain links TRBV18 to TRBJ2-1; perhaps TRBD2 as D (6 bases). From germline, CDR1 is KGHSH and CDR2 LQKENI. Trimming pared 2 bases from V and 3 bases from J, leaving 14 bases between. The CDR3 has 16 residues. CDR3 sequence: CASSPTSGGSYNEQFF. CDR3 bases read: TGTGCCAGCTCACCAACGTCCGGGGGTAGCTACAATGAG.

This clone was observed many times. The read finishes 3 residues shy of the CDR3 end, and the germline J gene is used to complete it. This chain links TRBV6-1 with TRBJ1-4; 9 bases are a match to TRBD1. The CDR3 consists of 15 residues. The V gene end was trimmed by 4 bases and the J gene end by 5 bases; junction bases not matched to a gene: 5. The germline V gene has CDR1 MNHNS and CDR2 SASEGT. CDR3 DNA, as far as it was read: TGTGCCAGCAGTGCGCCGGGACAGGGAAATGAAAAA. This gives the protein CASSAPGQGNEK. From start to end, the CDR3 is CASSAPGQGNEKLFF.

This clone was seen ten or more times. Read data end 3 residues before the CDR3 end; the end is taken from the germline J gene. V usage is TRBV28 and J usage is TRBJ2-1, with D maybe TRBD2 (7 bases). The CDR3 totals 13 residues. V was clipped by 3 bases and J by 9 bases, with 12 bases between them. The germline CDR1 and CDR2 sequences are MDHEN and SYDVKM. CDR3 DNA, as far as it was read: TGTGCCAGCAGTTTGTCGGGGGGCGGTGAG. Translated: CASSLSGGGE. The full CDR3 reads CASSLSGGGEQFF.

This clone was seen repeatedly, ten times or more. Read sequence stops 3 residues before the CDR3 end, and the germline J gene provides the missing end. The chain has TRBV29-1 and TRBJ2-7; D possibly corresponds to TRBD1 (6 bases). This CDR3 is 11 amino acids long. Deletions cut 4 bases from V and 3 bases from J, with 7 bases between. Germline V CDR1 and CDR2: SQVTM, ANQGSEA. Partial CDR3 DNA: TGCAGCGTTGGGACAGACTACGAG. Its translation: CSVGTDYE. The whole CDR3 region reads CSVGTDYEQYF.

This clone showed up many times. The CDR3 end falls 3 residues outside the read, so it is completed with the germline J gene. The gene calls are TRBV20-1 and TRBJ1-1, with 7 bases matching TRBD1. Germline CDR1 is DFQATT and CDR2 is SNEGSKA (reference sequence). The CDR3 contains 15 residues. V lost 0 bases, J lost 1 base, and 5 bases stayed unmatched. The DNA read from the CDR3 is TGCAGTGCTAGAGATGTACAGGGGACGAACACTGAA. Translation: CSARDVQGTNTE. In full, the CDR3 is CSARDVQGTNTEAFF.

Many counts were recorded for this clone. Coverage ceases 3 residues before the CDR3 finishes, and the germline J gene fills in the end. The chain employs TRBV7-2 and TRBJ1-5; no clear D. Trimming took 4 bases from V and 3 from J, leaving 10 bases between them. CDR1 is SGHTA, CDR2 FQGNSA, per germline. The CDR3 runs 14 residues. CDR3: CASSSPRFNQPQHF. The DNA read from the CDR3 is TGTGCCAGCAGCTCCCCTCGTTTCAATCAGCCC.

A word on this clone: The read ends 3 residues before the CDR3 terminus; that terminus is restored from the germline J gene. The chain employs TRBV2 and TRBJ2-5, with TRBD2 matching over 10 bases. Per germline, CDR1 SNHLY and CDR2 FYNNEI. CDR3 length equals 16 residues. After removal of 2 bases from V and 6 bases from J, the junction contained 9 bases not matched to a gene. Partial CDR3 DNA: TGTGCCAGCAGTGAAAGGAGCGGGAGGGCAGTAAAGACC. This translates into CASSERSGRAVKT. The entire CDR3 protein is CASSERSGRAVKTQYF.

The table lists this clone with many counts. The DNA ends 3 residues before the CDR3 does, and the rest of the CDR3 is filled in from the germline J gene. At the DNA level, this CDR3 is encoded by other sequences in the same sample as well. V is TRBV2 and J is TRBJ1-2, with a possible D match to TRBD1 (5 bases). V lost 6 bases to trimming and J lost 4 bases, with 9 bases between them. This CDR3 has 12 amino acids. From germline, CDR1 is SNHLY and CDR2 FYNNEI. The CDR3 DNA, read in part, is TGTGCCAGCAGGCAGGGCGGCTATGGC. Translating it yields CASRQGGYG. The whole CDR3 reads CASRQGGYGYTF.

At least ten counts were recorded for this clone. Sequencing ends 3 residues short of the CDR3 end; the germline J gene provides the rest. This chain links TRBV20-1 with TRBJ2-5; 14 bases match TRBD2. Looked up from germline, CDR1 is DFQATT and CDR2 is SNEGSKA (reference sequence). CDR3 size: 14 residues. Unmatched junction bases numbered 5, after V lost 6 bases and J lost 5 bases. This chain's CDR3 is CSARLAGGGETQYF. Incomplete CDR3 DNA: TGCAGTGCAAGACTAGCGGGAGGGGGGGAGACC.